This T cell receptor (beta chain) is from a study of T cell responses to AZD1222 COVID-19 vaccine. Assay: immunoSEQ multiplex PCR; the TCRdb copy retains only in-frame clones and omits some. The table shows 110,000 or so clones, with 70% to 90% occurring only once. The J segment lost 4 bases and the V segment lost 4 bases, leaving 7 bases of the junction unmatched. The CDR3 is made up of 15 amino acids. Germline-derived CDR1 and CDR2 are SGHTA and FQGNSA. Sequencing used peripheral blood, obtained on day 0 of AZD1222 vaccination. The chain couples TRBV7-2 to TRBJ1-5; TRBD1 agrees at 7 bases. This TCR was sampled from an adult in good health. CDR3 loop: CASSSGQVGNQPQHF. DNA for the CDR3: TGTGCCAGCAGCTCCGGACAGGTTGGGAATCAGCCCCAGCATTTT.